This T cell receptor beta chain appears in the sequencing data of a study of OX40 agonist ivuxolimab in advanced cancers. Study overall: Cohort: around 83% men, mean age approximately 64, aged roughly 23 to 79.

Concerning this clone itself: Its antigen remains unknown.

Assay: immunoSEQ multiplex PCR; the TCRdb copy retains only in-frame clones and omits some. This table holds about 77,000 clones, 83% found once. Study results and caveats: Mean expanded clone counts were higher in CD8+ than CD4+ T cells.

Germline V CDR1 and CDR2: WSHSY, SAAADI. Trimming pared 3 bases from V and 7 bases from J, leaving 9 bases between. The CDR3 length is 13 residues. The TCR was taken from an adult with an advanced solid tumor such as melanoma, head and neck, liver or kidney cancer. The sample was CD4+ or CD8+ T cells sorted from blood, taken in a trial of the OX40 agonist ivuxolimab. V is TRBV10-2 and J is TRBJ1-4, with a possible D match to TRBD1 (6 bases). For the CDR3, the DNA is TGCGCCAGCAGTGACAGGGGAGGTGAAAAACTGTTTTTT. It codes for CASSDRGGEKLFF.